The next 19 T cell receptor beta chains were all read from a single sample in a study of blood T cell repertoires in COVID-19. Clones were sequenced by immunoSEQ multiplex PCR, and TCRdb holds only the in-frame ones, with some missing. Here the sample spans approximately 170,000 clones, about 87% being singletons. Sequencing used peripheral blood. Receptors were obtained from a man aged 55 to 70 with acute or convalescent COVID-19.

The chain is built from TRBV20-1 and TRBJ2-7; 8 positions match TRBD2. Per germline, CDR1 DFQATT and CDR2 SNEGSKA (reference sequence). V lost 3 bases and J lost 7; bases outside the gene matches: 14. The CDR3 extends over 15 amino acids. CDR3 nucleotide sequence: TGCAGTGCTAGTGGTGTTTTAGCGGGGTCGGGAGAGCAGTACTTC. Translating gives CSASGVLAGSGEQYF.

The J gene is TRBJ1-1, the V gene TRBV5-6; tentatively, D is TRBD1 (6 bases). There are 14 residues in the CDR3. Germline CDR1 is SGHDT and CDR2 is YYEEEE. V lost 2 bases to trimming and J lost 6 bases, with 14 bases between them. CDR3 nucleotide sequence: TGTGCCAGCAGCTTCACAGGGAGAGGAGCTGAAGCTTTCTTT. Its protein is CASSFTGRGAEAFF. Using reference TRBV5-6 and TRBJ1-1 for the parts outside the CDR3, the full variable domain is DAGVTQSPTHLIKTRGQQVTLRCSPKSGHDTVSWYQQALGQGPQFIFQYYEEEERQRGNFPDRFSGHQFPNYSSELNVNALLLGDSALYLCASSFTGRGAEAFFGQGTRLTVV.

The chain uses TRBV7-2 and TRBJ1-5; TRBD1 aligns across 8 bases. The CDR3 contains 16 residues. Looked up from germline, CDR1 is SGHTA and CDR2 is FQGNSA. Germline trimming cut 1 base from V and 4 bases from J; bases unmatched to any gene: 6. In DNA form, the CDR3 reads TGTGCCAGCAGCTTAGAGACAGGGGTGGGGAATCAGCCCCAGCATTTT. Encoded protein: CASSLETGVGNQPQHF.

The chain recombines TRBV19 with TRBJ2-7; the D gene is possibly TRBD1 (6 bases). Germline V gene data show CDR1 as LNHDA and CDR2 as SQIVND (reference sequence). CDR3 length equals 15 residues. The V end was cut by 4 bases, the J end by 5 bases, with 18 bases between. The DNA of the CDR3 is TGTGCCAGTAGTACCCTGGGAAGGGACAACCACGAGCAGTACTTC. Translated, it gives CASSTLGRDNHEQYF.

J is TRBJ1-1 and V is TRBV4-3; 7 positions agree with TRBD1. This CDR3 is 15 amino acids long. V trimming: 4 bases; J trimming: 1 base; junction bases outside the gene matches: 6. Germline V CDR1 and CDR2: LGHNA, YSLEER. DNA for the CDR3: TGCGCCAGCAGCCCGTCGGGACAGACGAACACTGAAGCTTTCTTT. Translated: CASSPSGQTNTEAFF.

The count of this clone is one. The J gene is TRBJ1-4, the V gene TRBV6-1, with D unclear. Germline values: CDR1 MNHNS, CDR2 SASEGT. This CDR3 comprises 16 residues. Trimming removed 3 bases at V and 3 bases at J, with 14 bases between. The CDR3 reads CASSDLPNKPNEKLFF. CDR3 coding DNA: TGTGCCAGCAGTGACTTACCGAATAAGCCTAATGAAAAACTGTTTTTT.

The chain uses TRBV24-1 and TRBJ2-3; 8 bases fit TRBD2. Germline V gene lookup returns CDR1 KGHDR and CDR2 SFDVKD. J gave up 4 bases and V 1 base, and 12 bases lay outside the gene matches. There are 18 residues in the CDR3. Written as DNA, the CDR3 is TGTGCCACCAGTGATTTTATGGCGGGAGGTGGAGGTGCAGATACGCAGTATTTT. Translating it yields CATSDFMAGGGGADTQYF.

The CDR3 DNA reads as TGTGCCAGCAGTCCACTCCTCCACGCGAACACTGAAGCTTTCTTT. It translates to CASSPLLHANTEAFF. The chain is built from TRBV2 and TRBJ1-1; D is undetermined. CDR3 length equals 15 residues. Germline CDR1 reads SNHLY; CDR2 reads FYNNEI. Trimming left V 5 bases short and J 1 base short, with 14 bases between.

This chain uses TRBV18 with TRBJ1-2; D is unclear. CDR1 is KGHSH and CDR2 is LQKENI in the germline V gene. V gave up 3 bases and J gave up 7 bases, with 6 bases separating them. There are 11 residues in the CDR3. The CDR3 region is CASSPASGYTF. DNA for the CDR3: TGTGCCAGCTCACCGGCCTCTGGCTACACCTTC.

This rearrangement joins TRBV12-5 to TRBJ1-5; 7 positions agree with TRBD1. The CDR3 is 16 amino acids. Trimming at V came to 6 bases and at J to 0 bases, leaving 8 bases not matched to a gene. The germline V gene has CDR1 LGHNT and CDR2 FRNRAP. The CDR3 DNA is TGTGCTAGTGGATTTCAGGGGGTCTATAGCAATCAGCCCCAGCATTTT. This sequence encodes CASGFQGVYSNQPQHF.

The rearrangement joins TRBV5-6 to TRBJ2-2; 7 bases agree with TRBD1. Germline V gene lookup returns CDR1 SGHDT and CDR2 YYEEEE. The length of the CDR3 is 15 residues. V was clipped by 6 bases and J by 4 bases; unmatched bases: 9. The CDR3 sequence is CASTRTGRGTGELFF. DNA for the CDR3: TGTGCCAGCACCAGGACAGGACGAGGCACCGGGGAGCTGTTTTTT.

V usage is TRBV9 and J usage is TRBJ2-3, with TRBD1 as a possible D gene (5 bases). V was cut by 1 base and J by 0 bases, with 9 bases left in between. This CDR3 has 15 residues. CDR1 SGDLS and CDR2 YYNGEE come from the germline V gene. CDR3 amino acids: CASSVQGYSTDTQYF. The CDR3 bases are TGTGCCAGCAGCGTACAGGGATATAGCACAGATACGCAGTATTTT.

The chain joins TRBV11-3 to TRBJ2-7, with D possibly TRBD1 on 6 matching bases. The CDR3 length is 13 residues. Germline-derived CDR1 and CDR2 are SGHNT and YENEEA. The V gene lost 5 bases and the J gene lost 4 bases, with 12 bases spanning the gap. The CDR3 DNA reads TGTGCCAGCAGCCCCCGAGGGGGTTACGAGCAGTACTTC. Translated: CASSPRGGYEQYF.

DNA of the CDR3: TGCGCCAGCGCCGATCCTAGGACAGCGAACACTGAAGCTTTCTTT. It encodes CASADPRTANTEAFF. The chain is built from TRBV5-1 and TRBJ1-1, with D perhaps matching TRBD1 (6 bases). CDR3 length: 15 amino acids. V was shortened by 7 bases and J by 1 base, with 17 bases between the two germline ends. CDR1 is SGHRS and CDR2 is YFSETQ in the germline V gene.

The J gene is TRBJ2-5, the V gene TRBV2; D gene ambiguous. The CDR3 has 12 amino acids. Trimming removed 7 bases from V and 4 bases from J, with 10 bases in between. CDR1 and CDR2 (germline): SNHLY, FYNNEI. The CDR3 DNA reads TGTGCCAGCACCTTTTTGCGAGAGACCCAGTACTTC. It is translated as CASTFLRETQYF.

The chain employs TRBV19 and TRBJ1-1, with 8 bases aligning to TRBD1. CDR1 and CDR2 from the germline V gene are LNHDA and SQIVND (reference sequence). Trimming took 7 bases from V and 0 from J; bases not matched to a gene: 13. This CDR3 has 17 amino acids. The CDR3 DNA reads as TGTGCCAGTAAAGGTTTGGGACAGGTCGAATTGAACACTGAAGCTTTCTTT. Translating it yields CASKGLGQVELNTEAFF.

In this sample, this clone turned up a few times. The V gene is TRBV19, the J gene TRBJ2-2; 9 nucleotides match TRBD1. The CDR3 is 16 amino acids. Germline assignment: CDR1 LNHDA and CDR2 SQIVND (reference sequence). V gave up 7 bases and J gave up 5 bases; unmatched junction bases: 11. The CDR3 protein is CASILSAGQGTGELFF. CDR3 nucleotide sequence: TGTGCCAGTATCCTATCCGCCGGACAGGGGACCGGGGAGCTGTTTTTT.

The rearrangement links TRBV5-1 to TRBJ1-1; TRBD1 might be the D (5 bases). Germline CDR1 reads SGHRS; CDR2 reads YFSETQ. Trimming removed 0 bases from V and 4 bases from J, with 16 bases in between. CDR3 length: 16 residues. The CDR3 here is CASSLAGTLVGTEAFF. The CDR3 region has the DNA TGCGCCAGCAGCTTGGCGGGGACTTTAGTCGGCACTGAAGCTTTCTTT. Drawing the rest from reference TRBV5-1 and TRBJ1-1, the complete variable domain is KAGVTQTPRYLIKTRGQQVTLSCSPISGHRSVSWYQQTPGQGLQFLFEYFSETQRNKGNFPGRFSGRQFSNSRSEMNVSTLELGDSALYLCASSLAGTLVGTEAFFGQGTRLTVV.

CDR3 sequence reads: CASSVQAGTEAFF. The CDR3 DNA sequence: TGTGCCAGCAGCGTGCAGGCGGGCACTGAAGCTTTCTTT. V gene TRBV9 combines with J gene TRBJ1-1; D is undetermined. V lost 2 bases to trimming and J lost 4 bases, with 9 bases between them. Germline CDR1 is SGDLS and CDR2 is YYNGEE. The CDR3 consists of 13 residues.